These 26 T cell receptor beta chains originate from one sample sequenced in a study of blood T cell repertoires in COVID-19 (dated by TCRdb to the early 2020s). Receptors were amplified or captured by the immunoSEQ multiplex PCR assay. What TCRdb holds here is the immuneACCESS table cut down to in-frame rearrangements. Part of the clones is not present; checked against another copy, under half of the missing clones reflect an unresolved V gene, and the others are unexplained. Present in this sample are more than 90,000 clones, 85% of which were seen just once. The ten largest account for less than 2% of the sample. Sequenced: peripheral blood. Receptor source: a woman in her 70s with active or convalescent COVID-19.

The V call is TRBV7-2, the J call TRBJ1-1; D not resolved. Germline V gene sequence: CDR1 SGHTA, CDR2 FQGNSA. The CDR3 covers 13 residues. V lost 3 bases to trimming and J lost 6 bases, with 11 bases between them. CDR3: CASSFAERSEAFF. CDR3 in DNA: TGTGCCAGCAGCTTCGCGGAGCGCTCTGAAGCTTTCTTT.

The V and J genes are TRBV2 and TRBJ2-3; no clear D gene. There are 15 residues in the CDR3. Germline V gene sequence: CDR1 SNHLY, CDR2 FYNNEI. Trimming stripped 6 bases from V and 1 base from J, with 14 bases between. CDR3 DNA: TGTGCCAGCAGACGCTCAGGATGGGGCACAGATACGCAGTATTTT. Translated: CASRRSGWGTDTQYF.

This rearrangement joins TRBV5-1 to TRBJ2-2; TRBD1 might be the D (6 bases). This CDR3 has 16 amino acids. Trimming took 2 bases from V and 0 from J, leaving 11 bases between them. Per the germline V gene, CDR1 is SGHRS and CDR2 is YFSETQ. CDR3: CASSLRTAANTGELFF. As DNA, the CDR3 is TGCGCCAGCAGCTTAAGGACAGCCGCGAACACCGGGGAGCTGTTTTTT.

The chain couples TRBV7-8 to TRBJ2-5, with TRBD2 as a possible D gene (5 bases). The CDR3 runs to 13 residues. Germline CDR1 reads SGHVS; CDR2 reads FQNEAQ. V lost 8 bases to trimming and J lost 0 bases, with 10 bases between them. The CDR3 DNA follows: TGTGCCAGCCGCCAGGACTACCAAGAGACCCAGTACTTC. As protein: CASRQDYQETQYF.

The chain carries TRBV6-5 and TRBJ1-1, with TRBD1 matching over 11 bases. The V segment lost 2 bases and the J segment 11 bases; nucleotides outside the gene matches: 13. The CDR3 sequence is 16 residues long. Germline V gene sequence: CDR1 MNHEY, CDR2 SVGAGI. The CDR3 protein is CASSYGTGGQTTTAFF. DNA for the CDR3: TGTGCCAGCAGTTACGGGACAGGGGGACAGACCACGACCGCTTTCTTT.

J is TRBJ1-1 and V is TRBV18; perhaps TRBD1 as D (6 bases). Per germline, CDR1 KGHSH and CDR2 LQKENI. Trimming took 3 bases from V and 5 from J, leaving 13 bases between them. The CDR3 runs 14 residues. The CDR3 nucleotides are TGTGCCAGCTCACCGGGGGGGCTGGGGACTGAAGCTTTCTTT. Its protein is CASSPGGLGTEAFF. Variable domain in full (rest from reference TRBV18 and TRBJ1-1): NAGVMQNPRHLVRRRGQEARLRCSPMKGHSHVYWYRQLPEEGLKFMVYLQKENIIDESGMPKERFSAEFPKEGPSILRIQQVVRGDSAAYFCASSPGGLGTEAFFGQGTRLTVV.

The chain combines TRBV4-3 with TRBJ2-5; 9 positions agree with TRBD1. The germline CDR1 and CDR2 sequences are LGHNA and YSLEER. This CDR3 is built from 15 residues. V dropped 1 base and J dropped 3; count of bases not matched to a gene: 3. In DNA, the CDR3 is TGCGCCAGCAGCCAAGGGGGGGACAGGGAAGAGACCCAGTACTTC. Its protein product is CASSQGGDREETQYF.

The V call is TRBV28, the J call TRBJ2-7; 9 bases line up with TRBD2. The CDR3 runs to 13 residues. CDR1 is MDHEN and CDR2 is SYDVKM in the germline V gene. V lost 5 bases, J lost 2 bases, and 1 base stayed unmatched. The CDR3 coding sequence is TGTGCCAGCAGTCGCGGGGGGGCCTACGAGCAGTACTTC. Residues: CASSRGGAYEQYF.

The V and J genes are TRBV2 and TRBJ2-2, with 7 bases aligning to TRBD2. The length of the CDR3 is 16 residues. Germline CDR1 reads SNHLY; CDR2 reads FYNNEI. J gave up 5 bases and V 5 bases, and 11 bases lay outside the gene matches. CDR3 DNA: TGTGCCAGCAGTACTGGGAGGACGCGGGGGACCGGGGAGCTGTTTTTT. Translating gives CASSTGRTRGTGELFF.

This sequence joins TRBV6-5 and TRBJ1-5; TRBD1 might be the D (6 bases). The CDR3 covers 14 residues. Per the germline V gene, CDR1 is MNHEY and CDR2 is SVGAGI. V lost 7 bases to trimming and J lost 0 bases, with 10 bases between them. CDR3 sequence: CASNRAFSNQPQHF. The CDR3 coding sequence is TGTGCCAGCAACAGGGCTTTTAGCAATCAGCCCCAGCATTTT.

This chain connects TRBV3-1 (or the pseudogene TRBV3-2) to TRBJ1-1; 7 bases are shared with TRBD1. Per the germline V gene, CDR1 is LGHDT and CDR2 is YNNKEL (reference sequence). CDR3 length equals 15 residues. V lost 2 bases, J lost 1 base, and 4 bases stayed unmatched. CDR3 amino acids: CASSQLGQPNTEAFF. CDR3 bases: TGTGCCAGCAGCCAACTGGGACAGCCGAACACTGAAGCTTTCTTT.

The DNA of the CDR3 is TGTGCCAGCAGCTTAGGACAGGCGGGGGGAGATGCAGATACGCAGTATTTT. Protein product: CASSLGQAGGDADTQYF. The chain joins TRBV7-9 to TRBJ2-3, with TRBD2 matching over 8 bases. Germline values: CDR1 SEHNR, CDR2 FQNEAQ (reference sequence). This CDR3 contains 17 residues. The V gene end was trimmed by 1 base and the J gene end by 4 bases; junction bases not matched to a gene: 10.

The chain links TRBV9 to TRBJ2-5; possible D gene TRBD1, 5 bases. V was pared by 0 bases and J by 1 base, with 10 bases between. This CDR3 spans 15 amino acids. CDR1 and CDR2 from the germline V gene are SGDLS and YYNGEE. Here the CDR3 reads CASSVEAGLQETQYF. The CDR3 DNA follows: TGTGCCAGCAGCGTAGAAGCAGGGCTCCAAGAGACCCAGTACTTC.

The rearrangement joins TRBV5-1 to TRBJ1-2, with D possibly matching TRBD1 (5 bases). The V and J ends lost 2 bases and 3 bases respectively, with 14 bases between them. The CDR3 runs 15 residues. Germline V gene lookup returns CDR1 SGHRS and CDR2 YFSETQ. The CDR3 protein is CASSLGQGFDYGYTF. The CDR3 region has the DNA TGCGCCAGCAGCTTAGGGCAGGGCTTCGACTATGGCTACACCTTC.

The gene calls are TRBV3-1 (or the pseudogene TRBV3-2) and TRBJ2-2; TRBD2 agrees at 13 bases. The germline CDR1 and CDR2 sequences are LGHDT and YNNKEL (reference sequence). This CDR3 is 19 amino acids long. V was clipped by 1 base and J by 0 bases; unmatched bases: 5. DNA for the CDR3: TGTGCCAGCAGCCAAGCCGGGACTAGCGGGATTGCGAACACCGGGGAGCTGTTTTTT. Translated: CASSQAGTSGIANTGELFF.

The chain joins TRBV15 to TRBJ2-5, with D unclear. Germline assignment: CDR1 LNHNV and CDR2 YYDKDF (reference sequence). Trimming took 5 bases from V and 0 from J, leaving 7 bases between them. The CDR3 loop spans 13 amino acids. Written as DNA, the CDR3 is TGTGCCACCAGCCCCAGGTACCAAGAGACCCAGTACTTC. Translation gives CATSPRYQETQYF.

This clone has just a few counts. The chain carries TRBV7-2 and TRBJ1-2, with TRBD1 identical over 7 bases. The CDR3 has 18 residues. Losses at the gene ends were 0 bases for V and 0 bases for J; bases not matched to a gene: 10. In germline, CDR1 is SGHTA, CDR2 FQGNSA. CDR3 coding DNA: TGTGCCAGCAGCTTAGCCGACAGGGTCGGAGGAGCTAACTATGGCTACACCTTC. Protein sequence: CASSLADRVGGANYGYTF.

The chain carries TRBV2 and TRBJ1-1; D might be TRBD1 (5 bases). V was clipped by 2 bases and J by 0 bases, with 16 bases between them. The germline gives CDR1 SNHLY, CDR2 FYNNEI. This CDR3 has 17 amino acids. CDR3 sequence (DNA): TGTGCCAGCAGTGAAAGCCCCCCAGGGAGGATGAACACTGAAGCTTTCTTT. Encoded protein: CASSESPPGRMNTEAFF.

The chain carries TRBV2 and TRBJ2-3; 9 positions agree with TRBD2. CDR3 length: 16 residues. Germline-derived CDR1 and CDR2 are SNHLY and FYNNEI. Trimming cost V 4 bases and J 6 bases; bases outside gene matches: 11. CDR3 in DNA: TGTGCCAGCAGTGCTCTACTGGCGGGAGGGGGGGATACGCAGTATTTT. This sequence encodes CASSALLAGGGDTQYF.

The chain links TRBV5-1 to TRBJ2-3; TRBD2 matches at 11 bases. V trimming: 0 bases; J trimming: 4 bases; junction bases outside the gene matches: 7. Looked up from germline, CDR1 is SGHRS and CDR2 is YFSETQ. The CDR3 length is 17 residues. The CDR3 reads CASSLARVAGGPDTQYF. Here the CDR3 DNA reads TGCGCCAGCAGCTTGGCCAGGGTAGCGGGGGGGCCAGATACGCAGTATTTT.

The table lists this clone with a count of one. The CDR3 loop is CASRPLAGGEDTQYF. The CDR3 coding sequence is TGCGCCAGCAGACCGCTAGCGGGAGGCGAAGATACGCAGTATTTT. The chain recombines TRBV5-1 with TRBJ2-3; 11 bases line up with TRBD2. Unmatched junction bases numbered 7, after V lost 5 bases and J lost 5 bases. The germline CDR1 and CDR2 sequences are SGHRS and YFSETQ. This CDR3 region has 15 residues. Based on the CDR3 plus reference TRBV5-1 and TRBJ2-3, the full variable domain is KAGVTQTPRYLIKTRGQQVTLSCSPISGHRSVSWYQQTPGQGLQFLFEYFSETQRNKGNFPGRFSGRQFSNSRSEMNVSTLELGDSALYLCASRPLAGGEDTQYFGPGTRLTVL.

The chain has TRBV6-1 and TRBJ2-7, with 8 bases that match TRBD1. Germline values: CDR1 MNHNS, CDR2 SASEGT. Unmatched junction bases numbered 12, after V lost 2 bases and J lost 3 bases. The CDR3 totals 17 residues. The CDR3 DNA reads TGTGCCAGCAGTGAAAGTTTACCCTACAGGGGGTTCTACGAGCAGTACTTC. It encodes CASSESLPYRGFYEQYF.

V gene TRBV21-1 combines with J gene TRBJ2-5; the tabulated D call, TRBD2, remains unverified against the DNA. TRBV21-1 is designated a pseudogene. The CDR3 totals 17 residues. In DNA form, the CDR3 reads TGTGCCAGCAGAAGGACTAGCGGGAGTGGGGGCCAAGAGGCCCAGTACTTC. Residues: CASRRTSGSGGQEAQYF.

Only a few counts were recorded for this clone. This rearrangement joins TRBV24-1 to TRBJ2-1; 9 bases are a match to TRBD2. The trim removed 3 bases at V and 2 bases at J, leaving 13 bases unmatched. Germline CDR1 and CDR2: KGHDR and SFDVKD. This CDR3 is 19 amino acids long. CDR3 residues: CATSDAFGTSSSAYNEQFF. The CDR3 nucleotides read TGTGCCACCAGTGATGCATTCGGGACTAGCTCTAGTGCCTACAATGAGCAGTTCTTC.

The chain has TRBV18 and TRBJ2-5; D ambiguous. Germline V CDR1 and CDR2: KGHSH, LQKENI. The CDR3 has 13 residues. Trimming took off 4 bases at V and 5 bases at J, with 11 bases between the two ends. Here the CDR3 DNA reads TGTGCCAGCTCACGGGCCATGGCGGAGACCCAGTACTTC. Translated, it gives CASSRAMAETQYF.

This clone was found once. The chain couples TRBV4-1 to TRBJ1-2; D gene unclear. CDR1 MGHRA and CDR2 YSYEKL come from the germline V gene. The CDR3 runs 15 residues. The V gene lost 0 bases and the J gene lost 8 bases, with 16 bases spanning the gap. The CDR3 loop reads CASSQDGLGGYGYTF. For the CDR3, the DNA is TGCGCCAGCAGCCAAGATGGCCTGGGAGGCTACGGCTACACCTTC.